This T cell receptor (beta chain) stems from a study of cytomegalovirus exposure and HLA in healthy donors. Background on the study: Earlier, 95 million to 140 million unique TCR beta sequences were recovered from 200 million or so T cells by an analysis. Of the donors genotyped, several hundred in all, less than 90% fell in the Caucasian-associated ancestry cluster.

A word on this clone: What it binds is not known.

In germline, CDR1 is SGHVS, CDR2 FNYEAQ. The CDR3 loop spans 17 amino acids. V gave up 5 bases and J gave up 0 bases, with 19 bases separating them. PCR amplification relied on 60 Vbeta primers (plus 13 Jbeta primers). Assay used: immunoSEQ multiplex PCR; TCRdb lists only in-frame clones, some missing. This sample has 120,000 to 150,000 clones, with around 10% found just once. Study-level results: The study listed 164 cytomegalovirus-associated TCR beta chains. Sequencing probably produced one cluster of sequence variants that were highly shared.

The origin of this receptor is a male donor in good health and CMV-seronegative. The sequencing input was PBMCs. The chain employs TRBV7-6 and TRBJ1-1; D possibly corresponds to TRBD1 (6 bases). The CDR3 DNA sequence: TGTGCCAGCAGCACATTCGATGGGGGCACGATGAACACTGAAGCTTTCTTT. It is translated as CASSTFDGGTMNTEAFF.